This T cell receptor beta chain derives from a study of TIL therapy for anti-PD-1-resistant metastatic lung cancer. General study points: Many TIL product clones were absent from baseline tumor, suggesting clonal contraction. TIL cultures after expansion showed higher clonality and lower diversity than baseline tumor (median 6% vs 31%).

The germline V gene has CDR1 SGHTA and CDR2 FQGTGA. CDR3 length equals 13 residues. The ends were cut back, 3 bases at V and 2 bases at J, with 7 bases in the middle. Time point of the sample: pre-treatment sample, taken before nivolumab and TIL therapy. Tumor tissue came from excised metastases, mostly pleural nodules or supraclavicular lymph nodes. In regard to this clone: Its antigen is currently unknown.

Sequencing used immunoSEQ v3. Sequencing depth was approximately 2 million read pairs for survey level, about 5-6.5 million for deep. Repertoires were generated with immunoSEQ multiplex PCR, while TCRdb's copy carries only in-frame clones and drops some. The data contain approximately 92,000 clones, 55% to 75% of them singletons. Sequencing used tumor tissue, obtained at baseline. This receptor was obtained from a person aged 25 to 80 with non-small cell lung cancer. The genes are TRBV7-3 and TRBJ1-1; possible D gene TRBD1, 6 bases. CDR3 in DNA: TGTGCCAGCAGCTTGGGGACAAACACTGAAGCTTTCTTT. Translating it yields CASSLGTNTEAFF.